The 17 T cell receptor beta chains listed next were all sequenced from one sample in a study of cytomegalovirus exposure and HLA in healthy donors. Primers: 60 Vbeta forward and 13 Jbeta reverse. Sequenced by immunoSEQ multiplex PCR; TCRdb stores in-frame clones only, minus some. The sample lists about 160,000 clones; less than 90% were seen once. The sample comprised PBMCs. The receptors were sampled from a male donor in good health and CMV-seropositive.

J is TRBJ2-1 and V is TRBV6-6, with D uncertain. The ends were cut back, 2 bases at V and 10 bases at J, with 3 bases in the middle. The CDR3 length is 10 residues. CDR1 and CDR2 (germline): MNHNY, SVGAGI (reference sequence). CDR3 region: CASSYPEQFF. As DNA, the CDR3 is TGTGCCAGCAGTTACCCGGAGCAGTTCTTC.

This chain links TRBV4-1 with TRBJ1-2, with D unresolved. CDR1 and CDR2 (germline): MGHRA, YSYEKL. The CDR3 consists of 13 residues. V dropped 2 bases and J dropped 0 bases, with 4 bases sitting between them. CDR3: CASSQNTNYGYTF. CDR3 bases: TGCGCCAGCAGCCAAAATACTAACTATGGCTACACCTTC.

J is TRBJ2-7 and V is TRBV5-1; 9 bases map to TRBD1. The CDR3 is 16 residues long. Germline CDR1 SGHRS, CDR2 YFSETQ. After removal of 1 base from V and 7 bases from J, the junction contained 12 bases not matched to a gene. The CDR3 region is CASSLYPGQGGREQYF. The CDR3 DNA is TGCGCCAGCAGCTTGTACCCGGGACAGGGAGGGCGGGAGCAGTACTTC.

V is TRBV27 and J is TRBJ1-2; D gene ambiguous. The germline CDR1 and CDR2 sequences are MNHEY and SMNVEV (reference sequence). Trimming cost V 0 bases and J 5 bases, with 7 bases left between them. CDR3 size: 13 residues. Here the CDR3 reads CASSLSAGYGYTF. Here the CDR3 DNA reads TGTGCCAGCAGTTTATCCGCCGGTTATGGCTACACCTTC.

The V gene is TRBV7-9, the J gene TRBJ2-3; no clear D gene. V was shortened by 2 bases and J by 0 bases, with 9 bases between the two germline ends. The CDR3 covers 15 residues. The germline V gene encodes CDR1 SEHNR and CDR2 FQNEAQ (reference sequence). The CDR3 DNA is TGTGCCAGCAGCTTATTCAGCGCCAGCACAGATACGCAGTATTTT. This translates into CASSLFSASTDTQYF. The full variable domain, rest sourced from reference TRBV7-9 and TRBJ2-3, is DTGVSQNPRHKITKRGQNVTFRCDPISEHNRLYWYRQTLGQGPEFLTYFQNEAQLEKSRLLSDRFSAERPKGSFSTLEIQRTEQGDSAMYLCASSLFSASTDTQYFGPGTRLTVL.

V usage is TRBV11-2 and J usage is TRBJ2-3; possible D gene TRBD1, 6 bases. Deletions cut 8 bases from V and 2 bases from J, with 14 bases between. Per germline, CDR1 SGHAT and CDR2 FQNNGV. The CDR3 loop spans 14 amino acids. The CDR3 nucleotides are TGTGCCAGCTCCCCCGGGACATTCACAGATACGCAGTATTTT. Protein product: CASSPGTFTDTQYF.

The chain is built from TRBV5-1 and TRBJ2-3; 8 positions agree with TRBD1. CDR3 length equals 16 residues. CDR1 is SGHRS, CDR2 YFSETQ, per germline. Trimming cost V 2 bases and J 1 base; bases outside gene matches: 6. CDR3 sequence reads: CASSFGQGGGTDTQYF. The CDR3 DNA reads as TGCGCCAGCAGCTTCGGACAGGGCGGAGGCACAGATACGCAGTATTTT.

This chain uses TRBV29-1 with TRBJ1-2; possible D gene TRBD1, 6 bases. Germline CDR1 and CDR2: SQVTM and ANQGSEA. The V and J ends lost 0 bases and 2 bases respectively, with 10 bases between them. The CDR3 contains 14 residues. CDR3 amino acids: CSVEDLGGNYGYTF. CDR3 nucleotides: TGCAGCGTTGAAGATCTAGGGGGAAACTATGGCTACACCTTC.

The V gene is TRBV27, the J gene TRBJ1-5; possible D gene TRBD1, 6 bases. Germline CDR1 is MNHEY and CDR2 is SMNVEV (reference sequence). This CDR3 is 16 amino acids long. V lost 1 base, J lost 2 bases, and 12 bases lay in between. The DNA of the CDR3 is TGTGCCAGCAGTTTATGGGGGGGCGCGCGCAATCAGCCCCAGCATTTT. Its translation: CASSLWGGARNQPQHF.

The sample holds a few counts of this clone. The chain uses TRBV19 and TRBJ1-2; D is unresolved. Trimming left V 7 bases short and J 5 bases short, with 11 bases between. This CDR3 region has 12 residues. Per the germline V gene, CDR1 is LNHDA and CDR2 is SQIVND (reference sequence). The CDR3 bases are TGTGCCAGTAAAGCCCCCCTTTATGGCTACACCTTC. Translation gives CASKAPLYGYTF.

Regarding this clone: The sample contains more than one DNA sequence encoding this CDR3. The chain recombines TRBV7-9 with TRBJ2-6, with D perhaps matching TRBD1 (5 bases). Germline lookup yields CDR1 SEHNR and CDR2 FQNEAQ (reference sequence). The CDR3 runs 17 residues. With 5 bases removed from V and 2 bases from J, the gap between germline ends came to 16 bases. The chain's CDR3 is CASSGLLVGAGANVLTF. The DNA of the CDR3 is TGTGCCAGCAGCGGCTTACTTGTAGGGGCTGGGGCCAACGTCCTGACTTTC.

The genes are TRBV13 and TRBJ2-5, with 14 bases matching TRBD2. Germline V CDR1 and CDR2: PRHDT, FYEKMQ (reference sequence). With 5 bases clipped from V and 4 bases from J, the junction kept 9 bases outside the gene matches. The CDR3 totals 17 residues. CDR3 sequence (DNA): TGTGCCAGCAGCCCTCTAGGGACTAGCGGGAGTAGAGAGACCCAGTACTTC. Protein: CASSPLGTSGSRETQYF.

V gene TRBV12-5 combines with J gene TRBJ2-3, with TRBD1 matching 11 bases. CDR1 and CDR2 from the germline V gene are LGHNT and FRNRAP. The CDR3 spans 16 residues. J lost 5 bases, V lost 4 bases, and 8 bases had no gene match. The CDR3 DNA follows: TGTGCTAGTGGTTCGGACAGGGGGCTTACAGGAGATACGCAGTATTTT. This codes for CASGSDRGLTGDTQYF.

CDR3 coding DNA: TGTGCCAGCAGTTATCTCCCGGGCACCGGGGAGCTGTTTTTT. Translated, it gives CASSYLPGTGELFF. The chain links TRBV6-4 to TRBJ2-2; D is uncertain. V shed 5 bases and J shed 4 bases, with 11 bases lying between them. Germline V CDR1 and CDR2: MRHNA, SNTAGT. The CDR3 totals 14 residues.

V gene TRBV6-1 combines with J gene TRBJ1-2; 9 bases line up with TRBD1. There are 17 residues in the CDR3. Per the germline V gene, CDR1 is MNHNS and CDR2 is SASEGT. The junction had 11 bases not matched to a gene; V was cut back by 2 bases and J by 4 bases. CDR3 loop: CASSELGQGLFSYGYTF. The DNA for the CDR3 is TGTGCCAGCAGTGAACTAGGACAGGGGTTATTCAGCTATGGCTACACCTTC.

The chain employs TRBV2 and TRBJ1-2; 7 bases match TRBD1. The CDR3 totals 15 residues. The V and J ends lost 1 base and 5 bases, in that order; junction bases with no gene match: 7. CDR1 is SNHLY, CDR2 FYNNEI, per germline. The CDR3 sequence: CASSEVRQGGYGYTF. The CDR3 DNA reads TGTGCCAGCAGTGAAGTGCGACAGGGAGGATATGGCTACACCTTC.

Here the CDR3 DNA reads TGTGCCAGCTCGCCTGACAGGGCAAGTGGCTACACCTTC. Its protein product is CASSPDRASGYTF. The chain has TRBV18 and TRBJ1-2, with 7 bases aligning to TRBD1. The CDR3 length is 13 residues. Germline lookup yields CDR1 KGHSH and CDR2 LQKENI. V shed 6 bases, J shed 7 bases, and the junction held 8 bases outside the gene matches.